Below, 18 T cell receptor beta chains from the same sample are listed, as sequenced in a study of blood T cells in healthy people across ages (dated by TCRdb to 2014 to 2015). To prepare the library, 5' RACE was applied. The run used an Illumina HiSeq 2500. A second PCR of roughly 7 to 11 cycles was performed with a sample-barcoded 5' primer and a J-beta primer mix. TCRdb redid the processing of the public reads, applying fastp at Q25 and MiXCR, and retained in-frame beta chains. Here each entry gathers all rows of one CDR3 protein and keeps the most common genes and DNA. This sample comprises hundreds of thousands of distinct CDR3 sequences, approximately 49% of them detected only once. Clones ranked in the top ten supply under 35% of the sample. Sequenced material: blood. Receptors originate from a woman aged 60 to 75 in good health.

J is TRBJ2-7 and V is TRBV6-2 or TRBV6-3; D ambiguous. The V end lost 7 bases, the J end lost 4 bases, and 17 bases lay between the germline ends. There are 14 residues in the CDR3. The germline CDR1 and CDR2 sequences are MNHEY and SVGEGT. For the CDR3, the DNA is TGTGCCAGCACGCCCACCGGGTCAAATTACGAGCAGTACTTC. Its translation: CASTPTGSNYEQYF.

This chain links TRBV28 with TRBJ2-5; 12 bases fit TRBD1. CDR3 length: 16 amino acids. The J segment lost 4 bases and the V segment lost 6 bases, leaving 9 bases of the junction unmatched. CDR1 MDHEN and CDR2 SYDVKM come from the germline V gene. CDR3 DNA sequence: TGTGCCAGCAGAAAACCGGGACAGGGGGCGGGAGAGACCCAGTACTTC. Translation: CASRKPGQGAGETQYF.

This chain connects TRBV12-5 to TRBJ1-1, with a possible D match to TRBD1 (6 bases). The ends were cut back, 4 bases at V and 5 bases at J, with 17 bases in the middle. The length of the CDR3 is 15 residues. The germline V gene encodes CDR1 LGHNT and CDR2 FRNRAP. The CDR3 bases are TGTGCTAGTGGTTCCGGCGGGGGCCGAGGAACTGAAGCTTTCTTT. It specifies CASGSGGGRGTEAFF.

The J gene is TRBJ2-2, the V gene TRBV9; TRBD2 matches 14 bases. J was trimmed by 7 bases and V by 4 bases; bases with no gene match: 3. Germline loops: CDR1 SGDLS, CDR2 YYNGEE. The CDR3 spans 15 residues. The chain's CDR3 is CASSLGTSGGGELFF. CDR3 sequence (DNA): TGTGCCAGCAGCCTAGGGACTAGCGGGGGCGGGGAGCTGTTTTTT.

Concerning this clonotype: The final CDR3 position lacks the conserved phenylalanine or tryptophan, pointing to a likely read error. This sequence joins TRBV4-2 and TRBJ2-1; 10 bases match TRBD2. The V gene end was trimmed by 1 base and the J gene end by 7 bases; junction bases not matched to a gene: 7. CDR1 and CDR2 (germline): LGHNA, YNFKEQ. The CDR3 has 16 residues. CDR3 residues: CASSQVGLADQNEQFS. Here the CDR3 DNA reads TGTGCCAGCAGCCAAGTTGGACTAGCGGACCAAAATGAGCAGTTCTCC.

The chain couples TRBV2 to TRBJ2-2; D not resolved. The germline gives CDR1 SNHLY, CDR2 FYNNEI. This CDR3 comprises 12 residues. Trimming stripped 2 bases from V and 7 bases from J, with 5 bases between. The CDR3 sequence is CASSESGGELFF. CDR3 coding DNA: TGTGCCAGCAGTGAATCCGGCGGGGAGCTGTTTTTT.

The genes are TRBV11-3 and TRBJ2-5; possible D gene TRBD1, 5 bases. Germline CDR1 is SGHNT and CDR2 is YENEEA. The CDR3 is 14 amino acids. Trimming left V 0 bases short and J 11 bases short, with 16 bases between. CDR3 region: CASSLDGATNEQYF. CDR3 coding DNA: TGTGCCAGCAGCTTAGATGGGGCAACAAATGAGCAGTACTTC.

The chain couples TRBV11-2 to TRBJ2-5; TRBD2 aligns across 10 bases. Germline assignment: CDR1 SGHAT and CDR2 FQNNGV. V shed 5 bases and J 5 bases; nucleotides not matched to a gene: 5. CDR3 length: 14 residues. The CDR3 reads CASSGTSEWETQYF. CDR3 nucleotide sequence: TGTGCCAGCAGCGGGACTAGCGAGTGGGAGACCCAGTACTTC.

The chain has TRBV5-1 and TRBJ2-1; TRBD2 agrees at 10 bases. V dropped 1 base and J dropped 4; count of bases not matched to a gene: 2. The germline gives CDR1 SGHRS, CDR2 YFSETQ. CDR3 length equals 15 residues. CDR3 nucleotide sequence: TGCGCCAGCAGCTTGCAAGCGGGAGGGTACAATGAGCAGTTCTTC. Its translation is CASSLQAGGYNEQFF.

This clonotype was observed many times. The genes are TRBV6-1 and TRBJ2-6; possible D gene TRBD2, 6 bases. Trimming shortened V by 3 bases and J by 2 bases, and 11 bases separated the two germline ends. The germline CDR1 and CDR2 sequences are MNHNS and SASEGT. The CDR3 sequence is 16 residues long. The CDR3 coding sequence is TGTGCCAGCAGTGACACCGGGAGAACTGGGGCCAACGTCCTGACTTTC. Amino acid sequence: CASSDTGRTGANVLTF.

The rearrangement joins TRBV28 to TRBJ1-4; a possible D gene is TRBD1 (6 bases). The V gene's germline CDR1 is MDHEN and CDR2 SYDVKM. The V end lost 3 bases, the J end lost 0 bases, and 11 bases lay between the germline ends. This CDR3 spans 16 amino acids. CDR3: CASSFLDSATNEKLFF. The CDR3 bases are TGTGCCAGCAGTTTCCTGGACAGCGCAACTAATGAAAAACTGTTTTTT.

The chain has TRBV10-3 and TRBJ2-6; D gene ambiguous. Germline V gene lookup returns CDR1 ENHRY and CDR2 SYGVKD. There are 14 residues in the CDR3. V was shortened by 4 bases and J by 0 bases, with 4 bases between the two germline ends. CDR3: CAISVYSGANVLTF. In nucleotides, the CDR3 is TGTGCCATCAGTGTGTACTCTGGGGCCAACGTCCTGACTTTC.

This clonotype was detected only a few times. This chain connects TRBV7-2 to TRBJ2-7, with 7 bases aligning to TRBD2. The CDR3 is 15 amino acids. Losses at the gene ends were 0 bases for V and 2 bases for J; bases not matched to a gene: 4. Germline CDR1 SGHTA, CDR2 FQGNSA. CDR3: CASSLALAETYEQYF. The CDR3 DNA is TGTGCCAGCAGCTTAGCCCTAGCGGAGACCTACGAGCAGTACTTC.

The chain links TRBV20-1 to TRBJ2-1, with D unclear. The J call may be incorrect, as the DNA end agrees better with TRBJ2-7. This CDR3 comprises 13 residues. The germline V gene encodes CDR1 DFQATT and CDR2 SNEGSKA (reference sequence). The CDR3 region is CSAFTSSYNEQYF. The CDR3, as DNA: TGCAGTGCATTTACGAGCTCCTACAATGAGCAGTACTTC.

This chain joins TRBV7-2 and TRBJ2-1; 16 bases match TRBD2. V lost 5 bases and J lost 6; bases outside the gene matches: 7. Germline CDR1 and CDR2: SGHTA and FQGNSA. This CDR3 has 17 amino acids. CDR3: CASSPGTSGRATNEQFF. CDR3 in DNA: TGTGCCAGCAGCCCCGGGACTAGCGGGAGGGCCACCAATGAGCAGTTCTTC.

V gene TRBV3-1 combines with J gene TRBJ1-6; no firm D call. Germline CDR1 LGHDT, CDR2 YNNKEL (reference sequence). V was trimmed by 0 bases and J by 10 bases, leaving 7 bases between them. The CDR3 covers 13 residues. CDR3 amino acids: CASSQDRRSPLHF. CDR3 in DNA: TGTGCCAGCAGCCAAGATCGAAGATCACCCCTCCACTTT.

The chain links TRBV16 to TRBJ1-1; tentatively, D is TRBD1 (5 bases). Germline V gene lookup returns CDR1 KGHSY and CDR2 FQNENV. With 4 bases removed from V and 3 bases from J, the gap between germline ends came to 9 bases. There are 13 residues in the CDR3. The CDR3 nucleotides read TGTGCCAGCAGCCCCGACAGACACACTGAAGCTTTCTTT. Protein product: CASSPDRHTEAFF.

This clonotype was observed at least ten times. The CDR3 DNA reads as TGTGCCAGCAGTTACTCCAGGGACAGGGGACCCCTCTCCTACGAGCAGTACTTC. It codes for CASSYSRDRGPLSYEQYF. The chain joins TRBV6-2 or TRBV6-3 to TRBJ2-7; 10 bases fit TRBD1. V dropped 0 bases and J dropped 0; count of bases not matched to a gene: 8. This CDR3 region has 18 residues. Germline values: CDR1 MNHEY, CDR2 SVGEGT.